The clone carrying this T cell receptor (beta chain) showed up just a few times. Its antigen is unknown. One junction end disagrees with the germline gene, perhaps due to a read error. A second about 7 to 11 cycle PCR used barcoded and J-beta primers. Carrying 12 random nucleotides, a template-switch adaptor labeled each individual cDNA molecule. MiXCR was run by TCRdb on the 5' RACE reads, yielding one entry per CDR3 protein. Among around 1,800,000 distinct CDR3 sequences listed, approximately 40% were seen once. PBMCs, at least 7 million per sample, were isolated. Per sample, no less than 5 micrograms of total RNA were extracted. The source of the sample is a study of blood T cells in healthy people across ages. Germline V gene lookup returns CDR1 SGHTA and CDR2 FQGNSA. The CDR3 spans 17 residues. The study's findings and limits: CMV status of donors was not determined, possibly confounding expanded clonotype changes.

The clonotype was recovered from a human donor in good health. Input material: blood. The rearrangement uses TRBV7-2 and TRBJ2-6; D is perhaps TRBD1 or TRBD2 (5 bases each). CDR3 nucleotides: TGTGCCAGCAGCCTAGCTGGAACAGGTTCTGGGGCCAACGTCCTGACTTTC. The encoded protein is CASSLAGTGSGANVLTF.